The 13 T cell receptor beta chains reported below all come from one sample, sequenced in a study of T cells in Graves' hyperthyroidism and ophthalmopathy. TCR beta CDR3 regions were amplified from RNA transcripts. Carried out on the TCR CDR3, a first-round RT-PCR used the HTBI primer set. In TCRdb, the multiplex PCR reads were re-called with MiXCR into one record per CDR3 protein. Here the sample spans some 210,000 distinct CDR3 sequences, more than 15% being singletons. The source material was blood. These TCRs come from a man aged 50 or older with Graves' hyperthyroidism.

Regarding this clonotype: Sequence at one end of the junction differs from germline and may be a read error. The chain carries TRBV7-2 and TRBJ2-5; 8 positions agree with TRBD2. This CDR3 has 18 residues. CDR1 is SGHTA and CDR2 is FQGNSA in the germline V gene. The CDR3 nucleotides read TGTGCCAGCAGCTTAGCATCTTTCCGAGCGGGAGTGGAAGAGACCCGGTTCTTC. This codes for CASSLASFRAGVEETRFF.

This clonotype was seen ten or more times. The chain links TRBV20-1 to TRBJ1-5; 8 bases are shared with TRBD1. The CDR3 spans 14 residues. With 4 bases clipped from V and 2 bases from J, the junction kept 4 bases outside the gene matches. Per germline, CDR1 DFQATT and CDR2 SNEGSKA (reference sequence). CDR3 in amino acids: CSAKQGGGNQPQHF. CDR3 coding DNA: TGCAGTGCTAAACAGGGGGGCGGCAATCAGCCCCAGCATTTT.

This clonotype appeared many times. This chain connects TRBV20-1 to TRBJ2-5; TRBD2 aligns across 9 bases. The V segment lost 0 bases and the J segment 4 bases; nucleotides outside the gene matches: 12. The CDR3 has 17 amino acids. CDR1 is DFQATT, CDR2 SNEGSKA, per germline (reference sequence). The CDR3 protein is CSARDQWAAGGGETQYF. In nucleotides, the CDR3 is TGCAGTGCTAGAGATCAATGGGCAGCGGGAGGAGGAGAGACCCAGTACTTC.

To note about this clonotype: Possible read error: a much larger clone is one base away. The chain recombines TRBV7-2 with TRBJ2-2, with TRBD1 identical over 7 bases. Trimming removed 3 bases from V and 5 bases from J; junction bases left unmatched: 15. Germline CDR1 is SGHTA and CDR2 is FQGNSA. The CDR3 covers 18 residues. CDR3 in DNA: TGTACCAGCAGCTTTAGGGGGAAAGGGGGCGCGAGGACCGGGGAGCTGTTTTTT. Amino acid sequence: CTSSFRGKGGARTGELFF.

This clonotype was detected a few times. The V and J genes are TRBV5-5 and TRBJ2-1; 12 nucleotides line up with TRBD2. Trimming took 0 bases from V and 10 from J; bases not matched to a gene: 14. The CDR3 has 18 amino acids. Germline assignment: CDR1 SGHKS and CDR2 YYEKEE (reference sequence). The CDR3 nucleotides are TGTGCCAGCAGCTTGGCGGGGACCCTAGCGGGAGGGCCTGGGGAGCAGTTCTTC. Its protein product is CASSLAGTLAGGPGEQFF.

The chain carries TRBV25-1 and TRBJ1-2; 7 bases line up with TRBD1. The length of the CDR3 is 13 residues. Germline CDR1 reads MGHDK; CDR2 reads SYGVNS. With 3 bases clipped from V and 7 bases from J, the junction kept 5 bases outside the gene matches. The CDR3 coding sequence is TGTGCCAGCAGTGACACAGGGGTTCGTGGCTACACCTTC. Amino acids: CASSDTGVRGYTF.

This clonotype was detected many times. CDR3 sequence: CASTRTENYGYTF. CDR3 in DNA: TGTGCCAGCACACGGACAGAGAACTATGGCTACACCTTC. This chain links TRBV2 with TRBJ1-2; a possible D gene is TRBD1 (6 bases). The CDR3 spans 13 residues. CDR1 and CDR2 (germline): SNHLY, FYNNEI. The germline V and J ends were trimmed by 7 bases and 2 bases, with 11 bases remaining between them.

This clonotype was picked up many times. The rearrangement joins TRBV30 to TRBJ2-3; D remains ambiguous. The germline V gene encodes CDR1 GTSNPN and CDR2 SVGIG (reference sequence). This CDR3 is 13 amino acids long. The ends were cut back, 4 bases at V and 0 bases at J, with 8 bases in the middle. CDR3 sequence: CAWISKSTDTQYF. The CDR3, as DNA: TGTGCCTGGATTAGTAAGAGCACAGATACGCAGTATTTT.

As for this clonotype: A clone one base away is much larger, so this may be a read error. The CDR3 sequence: CTSTAGGLSNQPQHF. CDR3 DNA: TGTACCAGCACGGCCGGGGGTCTTAGCAATCAGCCCCAGCATTTT. This chain uses TRBV27 with TRBJ1-5; TRBD1 is a possible D gene (5 bases). The CDR3 contains 15 residues. The germline CDR1 and CDR2 sequences are MNHEY and SMNVEV (reference sequence).

The chain combines TRBV28 with TRBJ2-7; 12 positions agree with TRBD1. Germline loops: CDR1 MDHEN, CDR2 SYDVKM. V dropped 4 bases and J dropped 7; count of bases not matched to a gene: 14. The CDR3 sequence is 17 residues long. The chain's CDR3 is CASSSSPGQGALEEQYF. The CDR3 bases are TGTGCCAGCAGTTCTTCACCGGGACAGGGGGCTTTAGAAGAGCAGTACTTC.

This clonotype was detected ten times or more. The chain has TRBV5-1 and TRBJ2-3; TRBD2 agrees at 11 bases. V lost 3 bases, J lost 2 bases, and 2 bases stayed unmatched. The CDR3 is 15 residues long. Germline lookup yields CDR1 SGHRS and CDR2 YFSETQ. CDR3 coding DNA: TGCGCCAGCAGCTCGACTAGCGGGATCACAGATACGCAGTATTTT. This gives the protein CASSSTSGITDTQYF.

This clonotype was counted many times. The J gene is TRBJ2-2, the V gene TRBV2; D might be TRBD1 (5 bases). The germline CDR1 and CDR2 sequences are SNHLY and FYNNEI. The CDR3 length is 14 residues. The V and J ends lost 6 bases and 1 base respectively, with 9 bases between them. The CDR3 loop reads CASRPGWNTGELFF. In DNA form, the CDR3 reads TGTGCCAGCAGACCAGGGTGGAACACCGGGGAGCTGTTTTTT.

This clonotype has ten or more counts. The chain joins TRBV6-1 to TRBJ2-1, with TRBD2 matching 14 bases. The V gene's germline CDR1 is MNHNS and CDR2 SASEGT. Germline trimming cut 5 bases from V and 9 bases from J; bases unmatched to any gene: 9. The length of the CDR3 is 16 residues. The CDR3 protein is CASSTPGTSGSGEQFF. CDR3 nucleotide sequence: TGTGCCAGCAGTACGCCCGGGACTAGCGGGAGTGGTGAGCAGTTCTTC.